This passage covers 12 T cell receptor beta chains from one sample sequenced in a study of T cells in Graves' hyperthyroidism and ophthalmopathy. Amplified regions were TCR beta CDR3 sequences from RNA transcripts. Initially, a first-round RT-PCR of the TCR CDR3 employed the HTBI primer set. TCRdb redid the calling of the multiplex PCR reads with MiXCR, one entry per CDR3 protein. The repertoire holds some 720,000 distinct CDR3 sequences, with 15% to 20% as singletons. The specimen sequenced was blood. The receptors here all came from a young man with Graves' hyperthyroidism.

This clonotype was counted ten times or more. DNA for the CDR3: TGTGCCTCCGGGGAGGGGGCCTACAATGAGCAGTTCTTC. This encodes CASGEGAYNEQFF. The chain is built from TRBV30 and TRBJ2-1; weak D call: TRBD2 (7 bases). CDR3 length: 13 residues. Germline-derived CDR1 and CDR2 are GTSNPN and SVGIG (reference sequence). The V end was cut by 7 bases, the J end by 2 bases, with 12 bases between.

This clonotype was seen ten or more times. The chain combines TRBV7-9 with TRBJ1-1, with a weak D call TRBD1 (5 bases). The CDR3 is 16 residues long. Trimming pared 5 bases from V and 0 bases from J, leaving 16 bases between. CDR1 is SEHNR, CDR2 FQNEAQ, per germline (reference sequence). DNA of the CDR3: TGTGCCAGCAGCCCCCCTGGGGCGGGAATGAACACTGAAGCTTTCTTT. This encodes CASSPPGAGMNTEAFF.

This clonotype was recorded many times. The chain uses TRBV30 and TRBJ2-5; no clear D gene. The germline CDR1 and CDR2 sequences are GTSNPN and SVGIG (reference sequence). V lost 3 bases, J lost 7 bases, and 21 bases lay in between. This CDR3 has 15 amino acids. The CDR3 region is CAWRFDVTLEGTQYF. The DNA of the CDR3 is TGTGCCTGGAGATTTGACGTGACCCTCGAAGGGACCCAGTACTTC. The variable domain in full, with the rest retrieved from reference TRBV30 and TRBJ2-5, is SQTIHQWPATLVQPVGSPLSLECTVEGTSNPNLYWYRQAAGRGLQLLFYSVGIGQISSEVPQNLSASRPQDRQFILSSKKLLLSDSGFYLCAWRFDVTLEGTQYFGPGTRLLVL.

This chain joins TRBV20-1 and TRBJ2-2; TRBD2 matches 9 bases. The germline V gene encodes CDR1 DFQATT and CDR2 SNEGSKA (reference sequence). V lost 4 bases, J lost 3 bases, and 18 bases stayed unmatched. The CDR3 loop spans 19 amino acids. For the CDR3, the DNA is TGCAGTGCTATATCACCTACCAGCAGGCGGGAGGGAGACACCGGGGAGCTGTTTTTT. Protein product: CSAISPTSRREGDTGELFF.

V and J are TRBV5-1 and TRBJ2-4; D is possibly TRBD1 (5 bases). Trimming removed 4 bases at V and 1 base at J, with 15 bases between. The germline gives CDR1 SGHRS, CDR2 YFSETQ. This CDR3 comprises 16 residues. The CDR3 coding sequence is TGCGCCAGCAGCACAGGAACGGGTTACGCCAAAAACATTCAGTACTTC. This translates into CASSTGTGYAKNIQYF.

The CDR3 nucleotides read TGTGCCAGCAGTGGGCCGGGGACTAGCAAGCACAATGAGCAGTTCTTC. This codes for CASSGPGTSKHNEQFF. V gene TRBV28 combines with J gene TRBJ2-1; TRBD2 agrees at 9 bases. V lost 5 bases, J lost 5 bases, and 10 bases stayed unmatched. The CDR3 totals 16 residues. CDR1 MDHEN and CDR2 SYDVKM come from the germline V gene.

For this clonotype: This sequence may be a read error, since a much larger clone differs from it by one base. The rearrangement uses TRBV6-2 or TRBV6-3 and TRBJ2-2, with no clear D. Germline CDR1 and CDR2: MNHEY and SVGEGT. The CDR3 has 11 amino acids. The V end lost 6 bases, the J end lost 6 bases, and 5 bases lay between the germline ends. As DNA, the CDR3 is TGTGCCAGCAGCCGTCCCGGGGAGCTGTTTTTT. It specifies CASSRPGELFF.

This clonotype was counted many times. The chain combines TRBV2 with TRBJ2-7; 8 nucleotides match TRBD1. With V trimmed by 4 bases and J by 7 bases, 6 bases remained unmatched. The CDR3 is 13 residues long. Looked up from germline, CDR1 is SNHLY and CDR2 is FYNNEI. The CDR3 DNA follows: TGTGCCAGCAGTGTAGACAGGGGAAGTGAGCAGTACTTC. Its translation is CASSVDRGSEQYF.

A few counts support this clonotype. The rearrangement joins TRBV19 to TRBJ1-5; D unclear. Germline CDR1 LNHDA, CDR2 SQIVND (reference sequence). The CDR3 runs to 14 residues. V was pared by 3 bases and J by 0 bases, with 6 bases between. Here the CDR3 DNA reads TGTGCCAGTAGTATCATCAGTAGCAATCAGCCCCAGCATTTT. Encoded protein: CASSIISSNQPQHF.

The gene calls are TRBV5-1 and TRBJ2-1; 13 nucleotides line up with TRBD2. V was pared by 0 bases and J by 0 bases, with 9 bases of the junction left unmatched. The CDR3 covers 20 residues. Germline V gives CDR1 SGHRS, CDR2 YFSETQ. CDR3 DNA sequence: TGCGCCAGCAGCTTGGGACTAGCGGGAGGTCCTATGAGCTCCTACAATGAGCAGTTCTTC. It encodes CASSLGLAGGPMSSYNEQFF.

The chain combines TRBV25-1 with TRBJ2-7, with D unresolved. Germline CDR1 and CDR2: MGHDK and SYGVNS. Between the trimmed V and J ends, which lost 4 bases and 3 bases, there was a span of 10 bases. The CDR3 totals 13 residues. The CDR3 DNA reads TGTGCCAGCAGTGCCAGGAACGGCTACGAGCAGTACTTC. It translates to CASSARNGYEQYF.

CDR3 sequence: CASTSTSPGVGQPQHF. DNA for the CDR3: TGTGCCAGCACCTCCACTTCCCCCGGGGTGGGTCAGCCCCAGCATTTT. The rearrangement joins TRBV28 to TRBJ1-5; D is undetermined. Germline lookup yields CDR1 MDHEN and CDR2 SYDVKM. Deletions cut 7 bases from V and 6 bases from J, with 22 bases between. The CDR3 is 16 amino acids.